The rows below give T cell receptor beta chains drawn from one sample of a study of T cell responses to AZD1222 COVID-19 vaccine. The data were produced by immunoSEQ multiplex PCR, yet TCRdb's version contains in-frame clones alone and is incomplete. The profile shows 50,000 or so clones, 80% to 90% of them singletons. This material consisted of peripheral blood, taken on day 0 of AZD1222 vaccination. The receptors come from an adult in good health. CDR3s include the opening cysteine and the closing phenylalanine or tryptophan. A D gene is named only where the DNA matches it firmly. For some rows the clone size is stated as once, few or many, or as a class when expanded; others skip it.

V gene: TRBV11-2
CDR3 length: 14
J gene: TRBJ2-1
D gene: -
clone size: -
CDR3 DNA: TGTGCCTCCCGGACCGGGAGCCCCTACAATGAGCAGTTCTTC
CDR3 protein: CASRTGSPYNEQFF

V gene: TRBV4-3
CDR3 length: 14
J gene: TRBJ1-5
D gene: -
clone size: -
CDR3 DNA: TGCGCCAGCAGCCAAGATTTAAGCAATCAGCCCCAGCATTTT
CDR3 protein: CASSQDLSNQPQHF

V gene: TRBV2
CDR3 length: 16
J gene: TRBJ2-4
D gene: -
clone size: -
CDR3 DNA: TGTGCCAGCAGTCCGGGGACACTACTAGCCAAAAACATTCAGTACTTC
CDR3 protein: CASSPGTLLAKNIQYF

V gene: TRBV27
CDR3 length: 16
J gene: TRBJ2-3
D gene: -
clone size: -
CDR3 DNA: TGTGCCAGCAGTTTATCGAAGGGTTTTGAGCTTGATACGCAGTATTTT
CDR3 protein: CASSLSKGFELDTQYF

V gene: TRBV19
CDR3 length: 12
J gene: TRBJ2-5
D gene: -
clone size: -
CDR3 DNA: TGTGCCAGTGGGCGGGCCCAAGAGACCCAGTACTTC
CDR3 protein: CASGRAQETQYF

V gene: TRBV19
CDR3 length: 15
J gene: TRBJ2-7
D gene: TRBD1
clone size: -
CDR3 DNA: TGTGCCAGTAGTAGTACAGGGGGCGCACCCTACGAGCAGTACTTC
CDR3 protein: CASSSTGGAPYEQYF

V gene: TRBV11-3
CDR3 length: 14
J gene: TRBJ2-3
D gene: -
clone size: -
CDR3 DNA: TGTGCCAGCAGCTTAGGGATGGCGACAGATACGCAGTATTTT
CDR3 protein: CASSLGMATDTQYF

V gene: TRBV4-2
CDR3 length: 17
J gene: TRBJ2-1
D gene: TRBD1
clone size: -
CDR3 DNA: TGTGCCAGCAGCCTTACTGCCTGGGGACAGGGCTACAATGAGCAGTTCTTC
CDR3 protein: CASSLTAWGQGYNEQFF

V gene: TRBV5-5
CDR3 length: 13
J gene: TRBJ1-6
D gene: -
clone size: -
CDR3 DNA: TGTGCCAGCAGCTTTGTCAGGGTTTCACCCCTCCACTTT
CDR3 protein: CASSFVRVSPLHF

V gene: TRBV5-1
CDR3 length: 13
J gene: TRBJ1-1
D gene: -
clone size: -
CDR3 DNA: TGCGCCAGCGGGGAGGGCAGAAACACTGAAGCTTTCTTT
CDR3 protein: CASGEGRNTEAFF

V gene: TRBV5-4
CDR3 length: 15
J gene: TRBJ1-3
D gene: TRBD1
clone size: -
CDR3 DNA: TGTGCCAGCAGCTTGCCCGGGACAGGGGGAAACACCATATATTTT
CDR3 protein: CASSLPGTGGNTIYF

V gene: TRBV27
CDR3 length: 14
J gene: TRBJ2-7
D gene: -
clone size: -
CDR3 DNA: TGTGCCAGCAGTTATACACTAGAAGGCGACGAGCAGTACTTC
CDR3 protein: CASSYTLEGDEQYF

V gene: TRBV19
CDR3 length: 15
J gene: TRBJ2-7
D gene: TRBD2
clone size: once
CDR3 DNA: TGTGCCAGTAGTATAGACTATACTAGCGGGGACGAGCAGTACTTC
CDR3 protein: CASSIDYTSGDEQYF

V gene: TRBV5-1
CDR3 length: 15
J gene: TRBJ2-5
D gene: -
clone size: -
CDR3 DNA: TGCGCCAGCAGTTTGGGGCTAGGCAACCAAGAGACCCAGTACTTC
CDR3 protein: CASSLGLGNQETQYF

V gene: TRBV27
CDR3 length: 14
J gene: TRBJ2-1
D gene: TRBD1
clone size: -
CDR3 DNA: TGTGCCAGCAGTCTCATCGACAGGGACGATGAGCAGTTCTTC
CDR3 protein: CASSLIDRDDEQFF

V gene: TRBV6-5
CDR3 length: 16
J gene: TRBJ2-7
D gene: TRBD2
clone size: -
CDR3 DNA: TGTGCCAGCAGTTACCATCAGCGGGAGCCCTCCTACGAGCAGTACTTC
CDR3 protein: CASSYHQREPSYEQYF

V gene: TRBV10-3
CDR3 length: 15
J gene: TRBJ1-1
D gene: -
clone size: -
CDR3 DNA: TGTGCCATCAGCCTGGGGGGGTCATGGGGCACTGAAGCTTTCTTT
CDR3 protein: CAISLGGSWGTEAFF

V gene: TRBV3-1/TRBV3-2
CDR3 length: 15
J gene: TRBJ2-7
D gene: TRBD2
clone size: -
CDR3 DNA: TGTGCCAGCAGCCCAAGCGGGACTCCGTCCTACGAGCAGTACTTC
CDR3 protein: CASSPSGTPSYEQYF

V gene: TRBV18
CDR3 length: 14
J gene: TRBJ2-7
D gene: TRBD1
clone size: -
CDR3 DNA: TGTGCCAGCTCATCAGGACAGGTCCCCTACGAGCAGTACTTC
CDR3 protein: CASSSGQVPYEQYF

V gene: TRBV29-1
CDR3 length: 14
J gene: TRBJ2-7
D gene: TRBD1
clone size: -
CDR3 DNA: TGCAGCGTTATCCGGGACAGCACAAACTACGAGCAGTACTTC
CDR3 protein: CSVIRDSTNYEQYF

V gene: TRBV11-3
CDR3 length: 13
J gene: TRBJ2-1
D gene: -
clone size: -
CDR3 DNA: TGTGCCAGCAGCCCCCAGGGCAGGAATGAGCAGTTCTTC
CDR3 protein: CASSPQGRNEQFF

V gene: TRBV11-2
CDR3 length: 12
J gene: TRBJ2-1
D gene: TRBD2
clone size: -
CDR3 DNA: TGTGCCAGCAGCTCTCAGCGGGAGGAGCAGTTCTTC
CDR3 protein: CASSSQREEQFF

V gene: TRBV3-1/TRBV3-2
CDR3 length: 16
J gene: TRBJ1-1
D gene: -
clone size: -
CDR3 DNA: TGTGCCAGCAGCCAAGGTAGGGGGAGAAGTAACACTGAAGCTTTCTTT
CDR3 protein: CASSQGRGRSNTEAFF

V gene: TRBV12-5
CDR3 length: 14
J gene: TRBJ1-6
D gene: -
clone size: -
CDR3 DNA: TGTGCTAGTGCCTCGACAGGTGTTAATTCACCCCTCCACTTT
CDR3 protein: CASASTGVNSPLHF

V gene: TRBV7-6
CDR3 length: 12
J gene: TRBJ1-4
D gene: -
clone size: -
CDR3 DNA: TGTGCCAGCAGCGGGCGGGTTGAAAAACTGTTTTTT
CDR3 protein: CASSGRVEKLFF

V gene: TRBV6-5
CDR3 length: 14
J gene: TRBJ2-5
D gene: TRBD2
clone size: -
CDR3 DNA: TGTGCCAGCAGCCTAGCGGGAGGGCAGGAGACCCAGTACTTC
CDR3 protein: CASSLAGGQETQYF

V gene: TRBV7-9
CDR3 length: 15
J gene: TRBJ2-5
D gene: -
clone size: -
CDR3 DNA: TGTGCCAGCAGCCCGACGGAGCGCTACAGGGAGACCCAGTACTTC
CDR3 protein: CASSPTERYRETQYF

V gene: TRBV15
CDR3 length: 13
J gene: TRBJ1-5
D gene: -
clone size: -
CDR3 DNA: TGTGCCACCAGCTGGGCGGCAGATCAGCCCCAGCATTTT
CDR3 protein: CATSWAADQPQHF

V gene: TRBV27
CDR3 length: 17
J gene: TRBJ1-1
D gene: TRBD1
clone size: -
CDR3 DNA: TGTGCCAGCAGTTTAAAATGGACAGGGGGCGCGACGACTGAAGCTTTCTTT
CDR3 protein: CASSLKWTGGATTEAFF

V gene: TRBV4-2
CDR3 length: 12
J gene: TRBJ2-7
D gene: -
clone size: once
CDR3 DNA: TGTGCCAGCAGCCAAGTTAGGAACGAGCAGTACTTC
CDR3 protein: CASSQVRNEQYF

V gene: TRBV2
CDR3 length: 13
J gene: TRBJ1-6
D gene: -
clone size: -
CDR3 DNA: TGTGCCAGCAGGGTGACAGACAGTTCACCCCTCCACTTT
CDR3 protein: CASRVTDSSPLHF

V gene: TRBV12-3/TRBV12-4
CDR3 length: 12
J gene: TRBJ1-2
D gene: -
clone size: few
CDR3 DNA: TGTGCCAGCAGTTTGGAGGGCTATGGCTACACCTTC
CDR3 protein: CASSLEGYGYTF

V gene: TRBV4-3
CDR3 length: 15
J gene: TRBJ2-1
D gene: -
clone size: -
CDR3 DNA: TGCGCCAGCAGTCAGACCCGGGACCAATACAATGAGCAGTTCTTC
CDR3 protein: CASSQTRDQYNEQFF

V gene: TRBV11-2
CDR3 length: 14
J gene: TRBJ2-7
D gene: -
clone size: -
CDR3 DNA: TGTGCCAGCAGCTTGGGCGGGACGAACTACGAGCAGTACTTC
CDR3 protein: CASSLGGTNYEQYF

V gene: TRBV24-1
CDR3 length: 13
J gene: TRBJ2-2
D gene: -
clone size: -
CDR3 DNA: TGTGCCACCGCGCCGCGGGGAACCGGGGAGCTGTTTTTT
CDR3 protein: CATAPRGTGELFF

V gene: TRBV6-1
CDR3 length: 15
J gene: TRBJ1-2
D gene: -
clone size: -
CDR3 DNA: TGTGCCAGCAGTGAACTGGGCCAGGGGAACTATGGCTACACCTTC
CDR3 protein: CASSELGQGNYGYTF

V gene: TRBV11-2
CDR3 length: 14
J gene: TRBJ2-7
D gene: -
clone size: once
CDR3 DNA: TGTGCCAGCAGCTTAGATCCACCGTCCTACGAGCAGTACTTC
CDR3 protein: CASSLDPPSYEQYF

V gene: TRBV11-3
CDR3 length: 17
J gene: TRBJ2-3
D gene: -
clone size: few
CDR3 DNA: TGTGCCAGCAGCTTAGACCGATTTGGGGAGAGCACAGATACGCAGTATTTT
CDR3 protein: CASSLDRFGESTDTQYF

V gene: TRBV5-1
CDR3 length: 18
J gene: TRBJ2-2
D gene: TRBD2
clone size: -
CDR3 DNA: TGCGCCAGCATGCTCCCGGGGCTAGCGGGAGTATCGACCGGGGAGCTGTTTTTT
CDR3 protein: CASMLPGLAGVSTGELFF

V gene: TRBV11-3
CDR3 length: 15
J gene: TRBJ2-7
D gene: -
clone size: -
CDR3 DNA: TGTGCCAGCAGCCGGGACTCCCTCGGAAACTACGAGCAGTACTTC
CDR3 protein: CASSRDSLGNYEQYF

V gene: TRBV30
CDR3 length: 17
J gene: TRBJ2-3
D gene: TRBD2
clone size: -
CDR3 DNA: TGTGCCTGGAGTGTCCCGGGACTAGCGGGGACCACAGATACGCAGTATTTT
CDR3 protein: CAWSVPGLAGTTDTQYF

V gene: TRBV19
CDR3 length: 15
J gene: TRBJ1-6
D gene: -
clone size: -
CDR3 DNA: TGTGCCAGTAGTATAGATCTGGCCTCGAATTCACCCCTCCACTTT
CDR3 protein: CASSIDLASNSPLHF

V gene: TRBV30
CDR3 length: 15
J gene: TRBJ1-3
D gene: -
clone size: -
CDR3 DNA: TGTGCCTGGAGCCCCGACAGACTCTCTGGAAACACCATATATTTT
CDR3 protein: CAWSPDRLSGNTIYF

V gene: TRBV7-2
CDR3 length: 16
J gene: TRBJ2-7
D gene: TRBD2
clone size: -
CDR3 DNA: TGTGCCAGCAGCCCTGGGGCTAGCGGGCCCGCCTACGAGCAGTACTTC
CDR3 protein: CASSPGASGPAYEQYF

V gene: TRBV6-2/TRBV6-3
CDR3 length: 12
J gene: TRBJ2-7
D gene: TRBD1
clone size: -
CDR3 DNA: TGTGCCAGCAGCCGGACAGGCTACGAGCAGTACTTC
CDR3 protein: CASSRTGYEQYF

V gene: TRBV6-5
CDR3 length: 13
J gene: TRBJ2-7
D gene: -
clone size: -
CDR3 DNA: TGTGCCAGCAGGAGATCAAGTCTCTACGAGCAGTACTTC
CDR3 protein: CASRRSSLYEQYF

V gene: TRBV11-2
CDR3 length: 13
J gene: TRBJ2-7
D gene: -
clone size: -
CDR3 DNA: TGTGCCAGCAGCTTAGCGGAGGGTTTAGGGCAGTACTTC
CDR3 protein: CASSLAEGLGQYF

V gene: TRBV7-9
CDR3 length: 16
J gene: TRBJ2-7
D gene: TRBD1
clone size: -
CDR3 DNA: TGTGCCAGCAGCTTAGGAATAGGGGGCGCATCCGACGAGCAGTACTTC
CDR3 protein: CASSLGIGGASDEQYF

V gene: TRBV5-6
CDR3 length: 16
J gene: TRBJ2-1
D gene: -
clone size: -
CDR3 DNA: TGTGCCAGCAGCTTGGCTTTAAGCGGACCCTACAATGAGCAGTTCTTC
CDR3 protein: CASSLALSGPYNEQFF

V gene: TRBV3-1/TRBV3-2
CDR3 length: 14
J gene: TRBJ1-1
D gene: -
clone size: -
CDR3 DNA: TGTGCCAGCAGCCAAGATTCACGGAACACTGAAGCTTTCTTT
CDR3 protein: CASSQDSRNTEAFF

V gene: TRBV9
CDR3 length: 15
J gene: TRBJ2-1
D gene: TRBD1
clone size: -
CDR3 DNA: TGTGCCAGCAGCCCCCAGGACAGGGAAGAGGGTGAGCAGTTCTTC
CDR3 protein: CASSPQDREEGEQFF

V gene: TRBV5-1
CDR3 length: 17
J gene: TRBJ1-3
D gene: -
clone size: -
CDR3 DNA: TGCGCCAGCAGCTGGATTTTTGACGGGAACTCTGGAAACACCATATATTTT
CDR3 protein: CASSWIFDGNSGNTIYF

V gene: TRBV29-1
CDR3 length: 15
J gene: TRBJ2-5
D gene: TRBD2
clone size: -
CDR3 DNA: TGCAGCGTTGCAGGGACTAGCGGAAACCAAGAGACCCAGTACTTC
CDR3 protein: CSVAGTSGNQETQYF

V gene: TRBV7-9
CDR3 length: 13
J gene: TRBJ2-3
D gene: -
clone size: -
CDR3 DNA: TGTGCCAGCAGATCCGACTACACAGATACGCAGTATTTT
CDR3 protein: CASRSDYTDTQYF